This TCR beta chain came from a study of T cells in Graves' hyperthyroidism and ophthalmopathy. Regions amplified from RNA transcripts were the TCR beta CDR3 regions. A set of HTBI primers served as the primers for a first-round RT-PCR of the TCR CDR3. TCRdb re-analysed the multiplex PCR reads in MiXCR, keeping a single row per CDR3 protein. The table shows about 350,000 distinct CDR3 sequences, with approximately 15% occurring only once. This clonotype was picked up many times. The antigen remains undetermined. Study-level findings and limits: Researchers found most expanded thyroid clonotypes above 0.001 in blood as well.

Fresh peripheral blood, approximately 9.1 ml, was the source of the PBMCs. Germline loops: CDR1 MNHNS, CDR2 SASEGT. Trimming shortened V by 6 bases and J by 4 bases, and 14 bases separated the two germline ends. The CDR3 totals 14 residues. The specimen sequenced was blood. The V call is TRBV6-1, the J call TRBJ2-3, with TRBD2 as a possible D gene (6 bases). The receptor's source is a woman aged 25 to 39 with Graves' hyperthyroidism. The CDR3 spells CASRIDGEADTQYF. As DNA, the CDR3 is TGTGCCAGCAGGATTGACGGGGAGGCAGATACGCAGTATTTT.